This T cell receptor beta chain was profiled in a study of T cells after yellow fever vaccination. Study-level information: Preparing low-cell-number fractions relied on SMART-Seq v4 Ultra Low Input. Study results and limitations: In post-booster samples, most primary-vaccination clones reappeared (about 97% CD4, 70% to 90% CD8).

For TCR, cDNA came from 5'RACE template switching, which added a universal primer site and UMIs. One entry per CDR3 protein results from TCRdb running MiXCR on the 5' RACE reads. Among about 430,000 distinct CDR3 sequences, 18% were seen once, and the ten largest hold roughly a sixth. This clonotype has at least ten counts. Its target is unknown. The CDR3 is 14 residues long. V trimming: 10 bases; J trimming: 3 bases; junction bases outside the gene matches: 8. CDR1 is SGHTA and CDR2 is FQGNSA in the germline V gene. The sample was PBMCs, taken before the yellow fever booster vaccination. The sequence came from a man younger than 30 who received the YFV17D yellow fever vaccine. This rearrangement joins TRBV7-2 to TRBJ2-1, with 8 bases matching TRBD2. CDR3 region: CATTGGTFYNEQFF. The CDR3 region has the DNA TGTGCCACCACGGGGGGGACTTTCTACAATGAGCAGTTCTTC.